The clone carrying this T cell receptor (beta chain) was detected only once. Its antigen is undetermined. The record originates from a study of T cell responses to AZD1222 COVID-19 vaccine. The germline V gene encodes CDR1 SGHRS and CDR2 YFSETQ. CDR3 length equals 14 residues. V was shortened by 4 bases and J by 5 bases, with 15 bases between the two germline ends. The study's findings and limits: Reportedly, nearly half of unique spike TCRs recognized epitopes outside B.1.351/B.1.1.7 mutations. Females made up more of the donors, who were largely white British, and clonal diversity may have come out too low. It was only 6 or 7 AZD1222 recipients who were seropositive at baseline.

The method was immunoSEQ multiplex PCR; TCRdb's version includes in-frame clones alone and lacks a portion of them. In the table there are around 94,000 clones, roughly 84% of which are singletons. The source is an adult in good health. The chain links TRBV5-1 to TRBJ2-5; no clear D gene. Sequencing was performed on peripheral blood, taken on day 0 of AZD1222 vaccination. CDR3 residues: CASSQKITGETQYF. The CDR3, as DNA: TGCGCCAGCAGCCAAAAGATCACCGGGGAGACCCAGTACTTC. Using reference TRBV5-1 and TRBJ2-5 for the parts outside the CDR3, the full variable domain is KAGVTQTPRYLIKTRGQQVTLSCSPISGHRSVSWYQQTPGQGLQFLFEYFSETQRNKGNFPGRFSGRQFSNSRSEMNVSTLELGDSALYLCASSQKITGETQYFGPGTRLLVL.